Sequencing of this TCR beta chain was carried out in a study of T cells expressing NK-cell markers. Study at large: CD3+CD56+NKG2C+, CD3+CD56+NKG2C- and CD3+CD56-NKG2C+ T cells, once sorted, supplied the TCR beta repertoires. Eight donors were sequenced, seven testing HCMV-seropositive and one testing seronegative. Findings of the study overall: As a fraction of CD8+ T cells, dominant NKG2C+ clonotypes reached roughly 1.0-7.5% in about six donors.

The TCR beta cDNA came from 5'RACE template switching with UMIs. TCRdb re-called the 5' RACE reads and catalogs CDR3 proteins one per entry, DNA excluded. The repertoire table contains around 380,000 distinct CDR3 sequences. Germline V CDR1 and CDR2: DFQATT, SNEGSKA (reference sequence). The length of the CDR3 is 17 residues. In regard to this clonotype: Its antigen is as yet unknown.

Sequenced sample: blood T cells: a sorted CD56 or NKG2C T cell subset, CD4+ or CD8+ T cells, or bulk PBMC T cells (not recorded which). V is TRBV20-1 and J is TRBJ2-1; absent DNA, TCRdb's TRBD2 call cannot be checked. This receptor was taken from a woman between 45 and 65 years old in good health. The CDR3 sequence is CSARDPGAGVSYNEQFF.